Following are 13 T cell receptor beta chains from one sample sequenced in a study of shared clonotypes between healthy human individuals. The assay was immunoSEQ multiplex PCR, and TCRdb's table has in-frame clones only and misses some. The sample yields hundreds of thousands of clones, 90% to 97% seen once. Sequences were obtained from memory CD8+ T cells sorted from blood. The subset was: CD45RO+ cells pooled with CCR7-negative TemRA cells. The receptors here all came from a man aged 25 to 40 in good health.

Here the CDR3 reads CASSFRLAGAKLDTQYF. For the CDR3, the DNA is TGCGCCAGCAGCTTTAGACTAGCGGGAGCTAAGTTAGATACGCAGTATTTT. V is TRBV5-1 and J is TRBJ2-3, with 12 bases aligning to TRBD2. J lost 5 bases, V lost 2 bases, and 9 bases had no gene match. There are 17 residues in the CDR3. Germline CDR1 SGHRS, CDR2 YFSETQ.

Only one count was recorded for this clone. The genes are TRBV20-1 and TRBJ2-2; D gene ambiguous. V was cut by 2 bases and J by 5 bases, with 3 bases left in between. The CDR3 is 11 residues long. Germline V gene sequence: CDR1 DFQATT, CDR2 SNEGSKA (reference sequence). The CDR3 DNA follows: TGCAGTGCTAGAAAGACCGGGGAGCTGTTTTTT. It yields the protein CSARKTGELFF.

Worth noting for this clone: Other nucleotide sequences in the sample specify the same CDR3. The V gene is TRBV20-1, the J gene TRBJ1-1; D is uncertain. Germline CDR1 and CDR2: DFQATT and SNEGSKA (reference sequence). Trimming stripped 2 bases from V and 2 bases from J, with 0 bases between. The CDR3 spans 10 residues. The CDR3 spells CSARNTEAFF. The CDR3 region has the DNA TGCAGTGCTAGAAACACTGAAGCTTTCTTT.

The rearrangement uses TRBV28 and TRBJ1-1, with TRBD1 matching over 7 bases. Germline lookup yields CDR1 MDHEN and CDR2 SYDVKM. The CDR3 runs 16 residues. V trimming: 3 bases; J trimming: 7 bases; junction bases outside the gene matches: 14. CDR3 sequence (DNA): TGTGCCAGCAGTTTTTCGAGCACTCCAGGGGGAAATGAAGCTTTCTTT. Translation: CASSFSSTPGGNEAFF.

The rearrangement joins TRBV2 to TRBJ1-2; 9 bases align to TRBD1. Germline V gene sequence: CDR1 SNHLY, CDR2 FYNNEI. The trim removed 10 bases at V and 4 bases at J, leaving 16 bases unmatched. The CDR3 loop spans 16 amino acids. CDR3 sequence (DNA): TGTGCCATTGGGCTCGGGACAGGGATCTTGGCCTATGGCTACACCTTC. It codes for CAIGLGTGILAYGYTF.

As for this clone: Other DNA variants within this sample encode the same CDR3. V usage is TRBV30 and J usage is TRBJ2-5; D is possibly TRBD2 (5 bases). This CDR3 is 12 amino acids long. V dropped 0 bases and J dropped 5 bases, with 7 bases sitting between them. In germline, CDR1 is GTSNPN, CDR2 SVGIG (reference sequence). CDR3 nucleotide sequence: TGTGCCTGGAGTGTATCGGGGGAGACCCAGTACTTC. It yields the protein CAWSVSGETQYF.

The CDR3 protein is CASSLVWSGSGAKNIQYF. The DNA of the CDR3 is TGTGCCAGCAGCTTAGTATGGTCGGGTAGCGGGGCCAAAAACATTCAGTACTTC. V and J are TRBV7-2 and TRBJ2-4, with 7 positions matching TRBD2. The CDR3 spans 18 residues. The V and J ends lost 1 base and 1 base, in that order; junction bases with no gene match: 10. Germline V CDR1 and CDR2: SGHTA, FQGNSA.

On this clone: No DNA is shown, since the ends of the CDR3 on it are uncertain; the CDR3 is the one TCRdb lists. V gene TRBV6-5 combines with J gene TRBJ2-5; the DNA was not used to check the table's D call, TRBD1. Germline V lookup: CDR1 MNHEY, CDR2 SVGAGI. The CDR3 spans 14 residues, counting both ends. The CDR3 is CASSSSTGWETQYF.

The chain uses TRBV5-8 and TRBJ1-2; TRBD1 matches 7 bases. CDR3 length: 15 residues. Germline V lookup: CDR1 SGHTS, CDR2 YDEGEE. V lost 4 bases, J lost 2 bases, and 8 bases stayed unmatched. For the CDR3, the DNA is TGTGCCAGCAGCGGAGGGCGGGACAGAAACTATGGCTACACCTTC. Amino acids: CASSGGRDRNYGYTF.

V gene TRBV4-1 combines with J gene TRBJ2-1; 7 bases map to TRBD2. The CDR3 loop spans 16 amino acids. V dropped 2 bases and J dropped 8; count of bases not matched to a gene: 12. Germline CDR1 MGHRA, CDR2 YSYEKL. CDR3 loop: CASSQSGGRAVHEQFF. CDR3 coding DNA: TGCGCCAGCAGCCAAAGCGGCGGGAGAGCCGTCCATGAGCAGTTCTTC.

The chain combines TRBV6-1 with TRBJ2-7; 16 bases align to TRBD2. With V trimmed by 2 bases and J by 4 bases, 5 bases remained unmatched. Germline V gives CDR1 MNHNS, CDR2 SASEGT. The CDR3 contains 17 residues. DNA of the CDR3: TGTGCCAGCAGTGAACTGGGGACTAGCGGGAGGGCGTACGAGCAGTACTTC. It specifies CASSELGTSGRAYEQYF.

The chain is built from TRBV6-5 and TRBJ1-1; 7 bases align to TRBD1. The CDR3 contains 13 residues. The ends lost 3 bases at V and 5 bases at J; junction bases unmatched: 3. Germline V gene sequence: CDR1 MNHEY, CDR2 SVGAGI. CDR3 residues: CASSYPGGTEAFF. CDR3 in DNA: TGTGCCAGCAGTTATCCAGGGGGAACTGAAGCTTTCTTT.

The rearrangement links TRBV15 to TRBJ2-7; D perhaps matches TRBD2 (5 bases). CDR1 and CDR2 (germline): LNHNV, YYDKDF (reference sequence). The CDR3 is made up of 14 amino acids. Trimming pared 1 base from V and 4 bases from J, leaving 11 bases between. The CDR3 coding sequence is TGTGCCACCAGCAGAGCACTCGGGGTATACGAGCAGTACTTC. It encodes CATSRALGVYEQYF.